These 16 T cell receptor beta chains came from one sample sequenced in a study of blood T cells in healthy people across ages. With a J-beta primer mix and a sample-barcoded 5' primer, a second PCR ran about 7 to 12 cycles. TCRdb reanalysed the 5' RACE reads using MiXCR and keeps one entry per CDR3 protein. The sample includes some 1.5 million distinct CDR3 sequences, 28% of them seen just once. The specimen was blood. The receptors here all came from a woman younger than 45 in good health.

V usage is TRBV5-1 and J usage is TRBJ2-5, with D perhaps TRBD1 (6 bases). CDR3 length equals 14 residues. The germline gives CDR1 SGHRS, CDR2 YFSETQ. V was cut by 5 bases and J by 2 bases, with 13 bases left in between. This CDR3 reads CASRIQDRQETQYF. The CDR3 nucleotides are TGCGCCAGCAGGATACAGGACAGACAAGAGACCCAGTACTTC.

Points on this clonotype: This clone may be a read error of a much larger clone one base away. This chain connects TRBV12-5 to TRBJ2-7; TRBD1 agrees at 7 bases. CDR1 is LGHNT, CDR2 FRNRAP, per germline. The CDR3 has 13 amino acids. CDR3 nucleotides: TGTGCTAGTGGTCTGGGACAGTCCTACGAGCGGTACTTC. This sequence encodes CASGLGQSYERYF.

The CDR3 is CASSPQGRWTGELFF. The CDR3, as DNA: TGTGCCAGCAGCCCACAGGGGAGGTGGACCGGGGAGCTGTTTTTT. This chain links TRBV6-2 or TRBV6-3 with TRBJ2-2; D perhaps matches TRBD1 (7 bases). CDR1 and CDR2 from the germline V gene are MNHEY and SVGEGT. Between the trimmed V and J ends, which lost 6 bases and 5 bases, there was a span of 16 bases. The CDR3 sequence is 15 residues long.

This sequence joins TRBV7-7 and TRBJ2-5; TRBD1 aligns across 7 bases. CDR1 and CDR2 (germline): SSHAT, FNYEAQ (reference sequence). V lost 5 bases and J lost 0; bases outside the gene matches: 6. The CDR3 extends over 15 amino acids. DNA for the CDR3: TGTGCCAGCAGCCCGGGACAGCCGTACCAAGAGACCCAGTACTTC. This codes for CASSPGQPYQETQYF.

In this sample, this clonotype turned up a few times. V gene TRBV3-1 combines with J gene TRBJ1-6; D is ambiguous. The germline V and J ends were trimmed by 1 base and 7 bases, with 11 bases remaining between them. The germline V gene has CDR1 LGHDT and CDR2 YNNKEL (reference sequence). The CDR3 length is 15 residues. The CDR3 DNA sequence: TGTGCCAGCAGCCAAGTAATTTTTGGAAATTCACCCCTCCACTTT. It translates to CASSQVIFGNSPLHF.

The sample holds many counts of this clonotype. This chain uses TRBV10-2 with TRBJ2-7; D is possibly TRBD1 (6 bases). The ends were cut back, 8 bases at V and 3 bases at J, with 8 bases in the middle. This CDR3 has 11 amino acids. CDR1 WSHSY and CDR2 SAAADI come from the germline V gene. CDR3 DNA sequence: TGCGCCAGCGGGGGCAACTACGAGCAGTACTTC. Its protein is CASGGNYEQYF.

The chain carries TRBV20-1 and TRBJ1-2, with D uncertain. From germline, CDR1 is DFQATT and CDR2 SNEGSKA (reference sequence). Trimming stripped 0 bases from V and 5 bases from J, with 7 bases between. The CDR3 extends over 12 amino acids. In nucleotides, the CDR3 is TGCAGTGCTAGAGACCTTTCATATGGCTACACCTTC. This encodes CSARDLSYGYTF.

DNA for the CDR3: TGTGCCAGCAGACTCTTAGGTCCCCATGAGCAGTTCTTC. This translates into CASRLLGPHEQFF. V usage is TRBV11-2 and J usage is TRBJ2-1; D gene uncertain. The ends were cut back, 6 bases at V and 8 bases at J, with 14 bases in the middle. The germline V gene has CDR1 SGHAT and CDR2 FQNNGV. This CDR3 has 13 residues.

This clonotype was counted many times. The chain combines TRBV7-9 with TRBJ2-1; D unclear. The V and J ends lost 5 bases and 0 bases respectively, with 11 bases between them. Germline V CDR1 and CDR2: SEHNR, FQNEAQ (reference sequence). CDR3 length: 15 amino acids. The CDR3 region is CASSAGRSSYNEQFF. In DNA form, the CDR3 reads TGTGCCAGCAGCGCCGGACGGTCCTCCTACAATGAGCAGTTCTTC.

In this sample, this clonotype turned up a few times. The V call is TRBV12-3 or TRBV12-4, the J call TRBJ2-4; 12 positions match TRBD2. The CDR3 sequence is 15 residues long. The trim removed 2 bases at V and 15 bases at J, leaving 11 bases unmatched. DNA for the CDR3: TGTGCCAGCAGTTTAAGACTAGCGGGAGTCCACGAGCGGTACTTC. Protein: CASSLRLAGVHERYF.

The V and J genes are TRBV10-3 and TRBJ2-3; 12 positions match TRBD2. Germline V gene lookup returns CDR1 ENHRY and CDR2 SYGVKD. Trimming at V came to 4 bases and at J to 0 bases, leaving 5 bases not matched to a gene. CDR3 length: 17 residues. The chain's CDR3 is CAISGTSGTTSTDTQYF. Here the CDR3 DNA reads TGTGCCATCAGTGGGACTAGCGGGACTACTAGCACAGATACGCAGTATTTT.

This clonotype was recorded many times. The junction shows a germline mismatch at one end, possibly a read error. The CDR3 nucleotides are TGTGCCAGCAGCTCCCTAGCGGGAGGGTACGAGCAGTACTTC. This translates into CASSSLAGGYEQYF. The J gene is TRBJ2-7, the V gene TRBV5-1; 12 bases match TRBD2. The CDR3 is 14 residues long. Germline V lookup: CDR1 SGHRS, CDR2 YFSETQ.

This clonotype was seen only once. The rearrangement uses TRBV28 and TRBJ1-5; 7 bases are a match to TRBD1. The CDR3 loop spans 15 amino acids. Germline CDR1 MDHEN, CDR2 SYDVKM. V gave up 2 bases and J gave up 7 bases; unmatched junction bases: 8. CDR3 in amino acids: CASSLRQGGSQPQHF. In DNA form, the CDR3 reads TGTGCCAGCAGTTTAAGACAGGGAGGTTCACAGCCCCAGCATTTT.

This clonotype was seen ten or more times. V is TRBV29-1 and J is TRBJ2-1; D could derive from TRBD1 or TRBD2 (6 bases each). Trimming removed 0 bases at V and 0 bases at J, with 18 bases between. The germline CDR1 and CDR2 sequences are SQVTM and ANQGSEA. CDR3 size: 18 residues. CDR3 DNA sequence: TGCAGCGTTGAAGATCTTGGGGGGCTCAAGAGCTCCTACAATGAGCAGTTCTTC. This gives the protein CSVEDLGGLKSSYNEQFF.

In its sample, this clonotype was seen a few times. The V gene is TRBV5-1, the J gene TRBJ2-4; 7 positions agree with TRBD2. Germline trimming cut 0 bases from V and 3 bases from J; bases unmatched to any gene: 6. Germline V CDR1 and CDR2: SGHRS, YFSETQ. This CDR3 has 16 residues. CDR3 sequence: CASSLGLAASKNIQYF. In DNA, the CDR3 is TGCGCCAGCAGCTTGGGTCTAGCGGCAAGCAAAAACATTCAGTACTTC. The whole variable domain, remainder taken from reference TRBV5-1 and TRBJ2-4, is KAGVTQTPRYLIKTRGQQVTLSCSPISGHRSVSWYQQTPGQGLQFLFEYFSETQRNKGNFPGRFSGRQFSNSRSEMNVSTLELGDSALYLCASSLGLAASKNIQYFGAGTRLSVL.

The chain combines TRBV24-1 with TRBJ2-7; 8 bases are a match to TRBD2. Germline CDR1 KGHDR, CDR2 SFDVKD. V shed 0 bases and J 12 bases; nucleotides not matched to a gene: 18. This CDR3 has 17 amino acids. The CDR3 loop reads CATSDLRFSGGVETRYF. CDR3 bases: TGTGCCACCAGTGATTTGAGGTTCAGCGGGGGAGTTGAGACCCGGTACTTC.